The 3 T cell receptor beta chains below come from one sample, sequenced in a study of cytomegalovirus exposure and HLA in healthy donors. 13 Jbeta primers and 60 Vbeta primers were used for the PCR. Sequencing was performed with immunoSEQ multiplex PCR; in TCRdb, only in-frame clones are kept and a portion is missing. The sample lists approximately 210,000 clones; 80% to 90% were seen once. Sequencing was carried out using PBMCs. These receptors were obtained from a man aged 25 to 45 in good health and CMV-seronegative.

The chain recombines TRBV27 with TRBJ2-7, with a possible D match to TRBD2 (5 bases). The CDR3 is made up of 13 amino acids. Between the trimmed V and J ends, which lost 4 bases and 0 bases, there was a span of 7 bases. Germline V gene lookup returns CDR1 MNHEY and CDR2 SMNVEV (reference sequence). The CDR3 spells CASSYSASYEQYF. The CDR3 DNA reads TGTGCCAGCAGTTATAGCGCCTCCTACGAGCAGTACTTC.

Only one count was recorded for this clone. The chain uses TRBV5-1 and TRBJ1-4; the match to TRBD1 covers 12 bases. The germline CDR1 and CDR2 sequences are SGHRS and YFSETQ. The CDR3 loop spans 15 amino acids. The V segment lost 0 bases and the J segment 9 bases; nucleotides outside the gene matches: 3. In DNA, the CDR3 is TGCGCCAGCAGCTTGGATGGGACAGGGGGCAAAAAACTGTTTTTT. Encoded protein: CASSLDGTGGKKLFF.

This chain uses TRBV5-8 with TRBJ2-7; 11 bases are shared with TRBD2. With V trimmed by 7 bases and J by 6 bases, 9 bases remained unmatched. CDR3 size: 14 residues. Germline V CDR1 and CDR2: SGHTS, YDEGEE. CDR3 protein: CASRVSGRVFEQYF. In DNA, the CDR3 is TGTGCCAGCCGAGTTAGCGGGAGGGTCTTCGAGCAGTACTTC.